This T cell receptor (beta chain) originates from a study of human T cells and chemical hapten exposure. TCRdb re-analysed the RACE reads in MiXCR, keeping a single row per CDR3 protein. The sample contains 75,000 to 100,000 distinct CDR3 sequences, 9.5% to 15% of which appear only once. Sample time point: patch test 1, 2 weeks after DPC sensitization. As to treatment: therapeutic diphenylcyclopropenone sensitization with weekly scalp DPC. This CDR3 is built from 13 residues. V shed 7 bases and J 2 bases; nucleotides not matched to a gene: 4. Looked up from germline, CDR1 is SNHLY and CDR2 is FYNNEI. V usage is TRBV2 and J usage is TRBJ1-1; 7 nucleotides align to TRBD1. This receptor was taken from a woman between 35 and 50 years old with alopecia areata. Some clones in this sample may be carry-over from other donors' samples. Sample: whole blood, taken in connection with sensitization to the hapten diphenylcyclopropenone (DPC). This CDR3 reads CASKTGANTEAFF. The CDR3 DNA reads as TGTGCCAGCAAAACAGGGGCCAACACTGAAGCTTTCTTT. Filled out from reference TRBV2 and TRBJ1-1, the complete variable domain reads EPEVTQTPSHQVTQMGQEVILRCVPISNHLYFYWYRQILGQKVEFLVSFYNNEISEKSEIFDDQFSVERPDGSNFTLKIRSTKLEDSAMYFCASKTGANTEAFFGQGTRLTVV.